The 17 T cell receptor beta chains listed next were all sequenced from one sample in a study of control samples from healthy donors and cancer patients. Some clones are missing from TCRdb's copy, which holds only in-frame ones; the method was immunoSEQ multiplex PCR. The data show approximately 160,000 clones, with approximately 92% seen just once and around 2% held by the top ten. The sequenced material came from blood. The receptors derive from a woman in her forties in good health.

J is TRBJ1-1 and V is TRBV10-3, with 9 positions matching TRBD1. J gave up 1 base and V 5 bases, and 8 bases lay outside the gene matches. This CDR3 has 16 residues. Per the germline V gene, CDR1 is ENHRY and CDR2 is SYGVKD. In nucleotides, the CDR3 is TGTGCCATCAGTCCCAGGACAGGGGAAGGGAACACTGAAGCTTTCTTT. Translated: CAISPRTGEGNTEAFF.

The genes are TRBV15 and TRBJ2-3; D possibly corresponds to TRBD2 (5 bases). This CDR3 spans 15 amino acids. CDR1 and CDR2 (germline): LNHNV, YYDKDF (reference sequence). V dropped 11 bases and J dropped 2 bases, with 20 bases sitting between them. DNA of the CDR3: TGTGCCCTATATCACGGGGAGAGTTCCACAGATACGCAGTATTTT. It specifies CALYHGESSTDTQYF.

This clone was observed a handful of times. The same CDR3 arises from other DNA sequences in this sample as well. The chain combines TRBV7-9 with TRBJ2-3; the D is unclear. Trimming removed 3 bases at V and 2 bases at J, with 0 bases between. The germline V gene encodes CDR1 SEHNR and CDR2 FQNEAQ (reference sequence). The CDR3 sequence is 11 residues long. The CDR3 protein is CASSFTDTQYF. The CDR3, as DNA: TGTGCCAGCAGCTTCACAGATACGCAGTATTTT.

V is TRBV18 and J is TRBJ2-7, with a weak D call TRBD2 (6 bases). This CDR3 has 17 amino acids. Germline CDR1 and CDR2: KGHSH and LQKENI. V was clipped by 2 bases and J by 3 bases, with 20 bases between them. The CDR3 DNA reads as TGTGCCAGCTCACCATACTCGGGAGCAGGGATGGTCTACGAGCAGTACTTC. Its translation is CASSPYSGAGMVYEQYF.

The J gene is TRBJ2-7, the V gene TRBV29-1; D is unresolved. Germline values: CDR1 SQVTM, CDR2 ANQGSEA. CDR3 size: 11 residues. Trimming pared 1 base from V and 5 bases from J, leaving 6 bases between. The CDR3 sequence: CSVEADNEQYF. The CDR3 coding sequence is TGCAGCGTTGAAGCTGACAACGAGCAGTACTTC.

This clone was seen just once. The chain employs TRBV19 and TRBJ2-4, with D possibly TRBD1 on 5 matching bases. The germline V and J ends were trimmed by 5 bases and 9 bases, with 17 bases remaining between them. The CDR3 extends over 14 amino acids. Germline loops: CDR1 LNHDA, CDR2 SQIVND (reference sequence). The CDR3 loop is CASSAGLVGSIQYF. The CDR3 DNA reads as TGTGCCAGTAGTGCAGGGCTAGTCGGCAGCATTCAGTACTTC.

This chain links TRBV15 with TRBJ1-3, with D uncertain. The CDR3 has 15 residues. Germline CDR1 LNHNV, CDR2 YYDKDF (reference sequence). V was pared by 1 base and J by 2 bases, with 9 bases between. CDR3 nucleotide sequence: TGTGCCACCAGCAGAGGTTTCTCGGCTGGAAACACCATATATTTT. This sequence encodes CATSRGFSAGNTIYF.

The chain links TRBV19 to TRBJ1-1, with TRBD1 matching over 7 bases. After removal of 1 base from V and 4 bases from J, the junction contained 3 bases not matched to a gene. Germline assignment: CDR1 LNHDA and CDR2 SQIVND (reference sequence). The CDR3 totals 14 residues. The CDR3 nucleotides are TGTGCCAGTAGTATAGCCCCAGGGGGCACTGAAGCTTTCTTT. Translating it yields CASSIAPGGTEAFF.

The J gene is TRBJ2-7, the V gene TRBV5-4; 14 positions match TRBD2. CDR1 is SGHNT, CDR2 YYREEE, per germline (reference sequence). With 1 base clipped from V and 7 bases from J, the junction kept 4 bases outside the gene matches. There are 15 residues in the CDR3. CDR3: CASSLTGLAGEEQYF. CDR3 DNA: TGTGCCAGCAGCTTGACGGGACTAGCGGGGGAAGAGCAGTACTTC.

The genes are TRBV25-1 and TRBJ1-5; D is ambiguous. The CDR3 contains 13 residues. V was trimmed by 6 bases and J by 4 bases, leaving 10 bases between them. Germline lookup yields CDR1 MGHDK and CDR2 SYGVNS. CDR3 sequence (DNA): TGTGCCAGCAGGGAGGGTTTTAATCAGCCCCAGCATTTT. Translation: CASREGFNQPQHF. Together with reference TRBV25-1 and TRBJ1-5, the CDR3 gives the full variable domain: EADIYQTPRYLVIGTGKKITLECSQTMGHDKMYWYQQDPGMELHLIHYSYGVNSTEKGDLSSESTVSRIRTEHFPLTLESARPSHTSQYLCASREGFNQPQHFGDGTRLSIL.

This clone is a singleton in its sample. The J gene is TRBJ2-1, the V gene TRBV15; TRBD2 aligns across 9 bases. The CDR3 runs 17 residues. Germline V gene sequence: CDR1 LNHNV, CDR2 YYDKDF (reference sequence). V was clipped by 1 base and J by 1 base; unmatched bases: 5. The CDR3 bases are TGTGCCACCAGCAGAGCCAGCGGGGGGCGATCCTACAATGAGCAGTTCTTC. Its protein product is CATSRASGGRSYNEQFF.

The chain is built from TRBV27 and TRBJ1-5, with 7 positions matching TRBD1. This CDR3 region has 16 residues. Germline V gives CDR1 MNHEY, CDR2 SMNVEV (reference sequence). With 3 bases clipped from V and 3 bases from J, the junction kept 8 bases outside the gene matches. CDR3 sequence reads: CASSFSTGESNQPQHF. Here the CDR3 DNA reads TGTGCCAGCAGTTTCAGCACAGGGGAATCCAATCAGCCCCAGCATTTT.

The sample holds one count of this clone. The chain links TRBV15 to TRBJ1-1, with D possibly being TRBD1 (5 bases). The CDR3 runs 14 residues. Deletions cut 0 bases from V and 4 bases from J, with 9 bases between. Germline CDR1 is LNHNV and CDR2 is YYDKDF (reference sequence). Here the CDR3 reads CATSRDVQGTEAFF. CDR3 DNA sequence: TGTGCCACCAGCAGAGATGTGCAGGGCACTGAAGCTTTCTTT.

This clone occurred once. CDR3 amino acids: CASSIPGQGGRNEQFF. The CDR3 DNA is TGTGCCAGTAGTATACCTGGACAGGGGGGCCGCAATGAGCAGTTCTTC. V gene TRBV19 combines with J gene TRBJ2-1; 10 bases are a match to TRBD1. The CDR3 consists of 16 residues. Trimming cost V 2 bases and J 6 bases; bases outside gene matches: 7. The germline V gene has CDR1 LNHDA and CDR2 SQIVND (reference sequence).

This sequence joins TRBV4-2 and TRBJ2-7; D is possibly TRBD2 (6 bases). The germline V and J ends were trimmed by 6 bases and 5 bases, with 8 bases remaining between them. This CDR3 has 11 residues. Germline CDR1 LGHNA, CDR2 YNFKEQ. CDR3 residues: CASRLADEQYF. CDR3 bases: TGTGCCAGCAGGTTAGCGGACGAGCAGTACTTC.

This chain connects TRBV5-1 to TRBJ1-4, with D unclear. The germline gives CDR1 SGHRS, CDR2 YFSETQ. Between the trimmed V and J ends, which lost 5 bases and 8 bases, there was a span of 13 bases. CDR3 length: 13 amino acids. The CDR3 DNA reads as TGCGCCAGCAGGGACGGGGTGGGCGAAAAACTGTTTTTT. Its protein product is CASRDGVGEKLFF.

The V call is TRBV4-1, the J call TRBJ2-2; 7 nucleotides line up with TRBD2. The CDR3 length is 18 residues. CDR1 is MGHRA, CDR2 YSYEKL, per germline. V dropped 3 bases and J dropped 4; count of bases not matched to a gene: 14. CDR3: CASSHSASGLLTTGELFF. The CDR3 DNA is TGCGCCAGCAGCCACTCGGCTAGCGGACTCCTGACCACCGGGGAGCTGTTTTTT.